This entry features one T cell receptor beta chain sequence. Residents of about two dozen US areas, aged roughly 18 to 89 years, made up the participants. Two consecutive negative NP/OP PCR tests, clearance, or resolved symptoms defined Cohort 3 recovery. The germline V gene has CDR1 SGHDT and CDR2 YYEEEE. Trimming stripped 0 bases from V and 1 base from J, with 10 bases between. The CDR3 is 15 amino acids. Authors' processing steps: It was from reference gene primer amplification that nucleated cell counts were estimated. The assay was immunoSEQ multiplex PCR, and TCRdb's table has in-frame clones only and misses some. That table supplies the V and J calls and clone size; D and trimming were determined from the DNA. The sample contains roughly 280,000 clones, 80% to 90% of which appear only once. The data are from a study of blood T cell repertoires in COVID-19. Across the whole study: Sources were T cells, B-cell-depleted T cells, or PBMCs; the material itself was cDNA or gDNA.

Sequenced sample: PBMCs or T cells enriched from blood (not recorded which). V is TRBV5-6 and J is TRBJ2-5, with D possibly matching TRBD2 (5 bases). The receptor was derived from a woman aged 18-35 years who had recovered from COVID-19. The CDR3 nucleotides are TGTGCCAGCAGCTTGGCTACCGGGATCCAAGAGACCCAGTACTTC. Translated, it gives CASSLATGIQETQYF.